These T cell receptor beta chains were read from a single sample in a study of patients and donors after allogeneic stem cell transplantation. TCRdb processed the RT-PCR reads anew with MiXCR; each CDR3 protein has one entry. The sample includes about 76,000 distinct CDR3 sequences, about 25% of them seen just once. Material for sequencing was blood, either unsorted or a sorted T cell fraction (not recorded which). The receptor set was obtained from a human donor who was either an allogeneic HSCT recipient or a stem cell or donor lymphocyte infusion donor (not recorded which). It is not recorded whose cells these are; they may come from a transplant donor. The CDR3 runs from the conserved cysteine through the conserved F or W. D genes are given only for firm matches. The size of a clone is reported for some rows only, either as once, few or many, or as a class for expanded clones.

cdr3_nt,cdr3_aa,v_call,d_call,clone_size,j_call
TGTGCCAGCAGCTCTGCCGGGGAAGAGCAGTACTTC,CASSSAGEEQYF,TRBV7-9,NA,NA,TRBJ2-7
TGTGCCAGCAGCGAAAGCGCAGGCCAGTACAATGAGCAGTTCTTC,CASSESAGQYNEQFF,TRBV3-1,NA,NA,TRBJ2-1
TGTGCCAGCACCCCCCCTTTGGGACCTCACGGCTACACCTTC,CASTPPLGPHGYTF,TRBV7-9,NA,NA,TRBJ1-2
TGCGCCAGCAGCTTGGTCCCCACAGGGGGCGGCTACGAGCAGTACTTC,CASSLVPTGGGYEQYF,TRBV5-1,TRBD1,few,TRBJ2-7
TGCGCCAGCAGCCTCGGGCCAGGGAAGGCTGAAGCTTTCTTT,CASSLGPGKAEAFF,TRBV5-1,NA,NA,TRBJ1-1
TGTGCCAGCAGCTTCCCCACGAACTATGGCTACACCTTC,CASSFPTNYGYTF,TRBV5-6,NA,NA,TRBJ1-2
TGCAGTGCTAGAGATAGGGCTAGCGGGAGTTACGAGCAGTACTTC,CSARDRASGSYEQYF,TRBV20-1,TRBD2,NA,TRBJ2-7
TGCGCCAGCAGCGGACAGGGTTATCCTGGAAACACCATATATTTT,CASSGQGYPGNTIYF,TRBV5-1,TRBD1,NA,TRBJ1-3
TGTGCCAGCAGCACCTACCGGGACTCTTTCTCCTACGAGCAGTACTTC,CASSTYRDSFSYEQYF,TRBV9,NA,NA,TRBJ2-7
TGTGCCAGCAGCCAAGTAGCGGGAGCCCACTACAATGAGCAGTTCTTC,CASSQVAGAHYNEQFF,TRBV3-1,TRBD2,few,TRBJ2-1
TGTGCCAGCAGCCCGCTGGGAAAGGGGAACGACTATGGCTACACCTTC,CASSPLGKGNDYGYTF,TRBV11-2,NA,few,TRBJ1-2
TGCAGCGTCCGAACGGGGGGCACTGAAGCTTTCTTT,CSVRTGGTEAFF,TRBV29-1,NA,NA,TRBJ1-1
TGTGCCAGCAGTAAATCGACAGGTGGGAGGAATCAGCCCCAGCATTTT,CASSKSTGGRNQPQHF,TRBV12-3/TRBV12-4,NA,NA,TRBJ1-5
TGTGCCAGTAGTATACCGGGACAGGGTTACAATGAGCAGTTCTTC,CASSIPGQGYNEQFF,TRBV19,TRBD1,NA,TRBJ2-1
TGTGCCAGCAGACACGAGGGGTCCCGGGAAGATACGCAGTATTTT,CASRHEGSREDTQYF,TRBV6-5,NA,NA,TRBJ2-3
TGCGCCAGCAGCTTGGTGGGACCGGGACAGGGTCACTATGGCTACACCTTC,CASSLVGPGQGHYGYTF,TRBV5-1,TRBD1,NA,TRBJ1-2
TGTGCCAGCAGTTACGGGGCACAATACCAGCAGTACTTC,CASSYGAQYQQYF,TRBV6-5,NA,NA,TRBJ2-7
TGTGCCAGCAGGCGGGAGGGTCCCTACGAGCAGTACTTC,CASRREGPYEQYF,TRBV6-2/TRBV6-3,TRBD2,NA,TRBJ2-7
TGTGCCAGCAGTTTAGTTGGCCTAGCGGGGACGTACCAAGAGACCCAGTACTTC,CASSLVGLAGTYQETQYF,TRBV27,TRBD2,NA,TRBJ2-5
TGCGCCAGCAGCCCGGGACAGACTCTAGCCAAAAACATTCAGTACTTC,CASSPGQTLAKNIQYF,TRBV4-3,TRBD1,NA,TRBJ2-4
TGTGCCAGCAGCATCGTAGGAGGTGGCTACACCTTC,CASSIVGGGYTF,TRBV7-9,NA,few,TRBJ1-2
TGTGCCACACACGGCGGGAGTTCTTTCACATTTGCTAATGAGCAGTTCTTC,CATHGGSSFTFANEQFF,TRBV12-3/TRBV12-4,TRBD2,few,TRBJ2-1
TGCGCCAGCAGAGCCGGGACAGCCACAGATACGCAGTATTTT,CASRAGTATDTQYF,TRBV10-2,TRBD1,few,TRBJ2-3
TGCAGTGCTAGAGATATAGCAGGAAGAGCTAACTATGGCTACACCTTC,CSARDIAGRANYGYTF,TRBV20-1,NA,NA,TRBJ1-2
TGTGCCAGCAGCGCGGGACAGTTAATCTCCGAGCAGTACTTC,CASSAGQLISEQYF,TRBV7-9,NA,NA,TRBJ2-7
TGTGCCAGCGGGGGACTAGCCGGTGAGCAGTACTTC,CASGGLAGEQYF,TRBV9,TRBD2,few,TRBJ2-7
TGCAGTGTATTGGGGCTTAGCACAGATACGCAGTATTTT,CSVLGLSTDTQYF,TRBV20-1,NA,few,TRBJ2-3
TGTGCCATCAGTGAGGGAGGACAGGGTTGGCGGGATGAGCAGTTCTTC,CAISEGGQGWRDEQFF,TRBV10-3,TRBD1,NA,TRBJ2-1
TGTGCCAGCAGTGGAATGGGAGGCAATGAGCAGTTCTTC,CASSGMGGNEQFF,TRBV6-6,NA,many,TRBJ2-1
TGCAGTGCCCATTGGTCAGCGCCAAGCTCCTACAATGAGCAGTTCTTC,CSAHWSAPSSYNEQFF,TRBV20-1,NA,NA,TRBJ2-1
TGTGCCAGCAGCATGGAAGGCGCAGATACGCAGTATTTT,CASSMEGADTQYF,TRBV7-6,NA,NA,TRBJ2-3
TGTGCCAGCAGCTCGGGCCCCCTCGGTGCTGAAGCTTTCTTT,CASSSGPLGAEAFF,TRBV7-2,NA,NA,TRBJ1-1
TGTGCCAGCAGTGTCTTGGGTCGGGTCAGCAATCAGCCCCAGCATTTT,CASSVLGRVSNQPQHF,TRBV2,NA,many,TRBJ1-5
TGCAGTGCTAGAGTAGGGAACGGGGACACTGAAGCTTTCTTT,CSARVGNGDTEAFF,TRBV20-1,NA,NA,TRBJ1-1
TGTGCCAGCAGCCCTCGGGACTTACACACTGAAGCTTTCTTT,CASSPRDLHTEAFF,TRBV5-6,NA,NA,TRBJ1-1
TGTGCCAGCAGCTTATACACAGGGGGTATCGAGACCCAGTACTTC,CASSLYTGGIETQYF,TRBV7-8,TRBD1,NA,TRBJ2-5
TGTGCCAGCAGCCCCTACTCGACAGGGGTTAGGGAAAAACTGTTTTTT,CASSPYSTGVREKLFF,TRBV7-8,TRBD1,few,TRBJ1-4
TGCAGCGTTGAAGTGGGGCCGTACTACGAGCAGTACTTC,CSVEVGPYYEQYF,TRBV29-1,NA,NA,TRBJ2-7
TGCGCCAGCAGCTTGGCCTCGACAGGGGCCACCATATATTTT,CASSLASTGATIYF,TRBV5-1,TRBD1,NA,TRBJ1-3
TGTGCCAGCAGCGACCGGTTCAAGGGACCCGGCAATGAGCAGTTCTTC,CASSDRFKGPGNEQFF,TRBV11-2,NA,NA,TRBJ2-1
TGTGCCAGCAGCTTAACTGGGACACACTATGGCTACACCTTC,CASSLTGTHYGYTF,TRBV7-3,NA,NA,TRBJ1-2
TGTGCCAGCAGCCATGGGGCCAATGAGCAGTTCTTC,CASSHGANEQFF,TRBV12-3/TRBV12-4,NA,NA,TRBJ2-1
TGTGCCAGCAGTGAATCGGGGACAGGGGCCTCACCCCTCCACTTT,CASSESGTGASPLHF,TRBV25-1,TRBD1,NA,TRBJ1-6
TGTGCCAGCAGGAGACTAGCGGGGGTAGATACGCAGTATTTT,CASRRLAGVDTQYF,TRBV14,TRBD2,few,TRBJ2-3
TGCGCCAGCAGCTTTCAGGGGAACACTGAAGCTTTCTTT,CASSFQGNTEAFF,TRBV5-1,NA,many,TRBJ1-1
TGTGCCAGCAGCCAAGACGGTTTGACAGGTCCAGGGGGCTACGAGCAGTACTTC,CASSQDGLTGPGGYEQYF,TRBV3-1,TRBD1,few,TRBJ2-7
TGTGCCAGCAGTGAAAACCCGGCCCAAAATGAAAAACTGTTTTTT,CASSENPAQNEKLFF,TRBV2,NA,few,TRBJ1-4
TGTGCCAGCAGTCCACGGACTAGCGGGGAACCCAATGAGCAGTTCTTC,CASSPRTSGEPNEQFF,TRBV12-3/TRBV12-4,TRBD2,NA,TRBJ2-1
TGCAGTGCCCCCGCTTTGGGGGTAAGGGATGGCTACACCTTC,CSAPALGVRDGYTF,TRBV20-1,NA,few,TRBJ1-2
TGCGCCAGCAGCTTTTCGGGCGGAAGATACAATGAGCAGTTCTTC,CASSFSGGRYNEQFF,TRBV5-1,NA,NA,TRBJ2-1
TGTGCCATCAGTGAGGCCCCCAATGAGCAGTTCTTC,CAISEAPNEQFF,TRBV10-3,NA,few,TRBJ2-1
TGTGCCATCAGGGGCACGTGGCGCTCCTACGAGCAGTACTTC,CAIRGTWRSYEQYF,TRBV10-3,NA,NA,TRBJ2-7
TGCAGCGTTGGAAGGGGGAATGAGCAGTTCTTC,CSVGRGNEQFF,TRBV29-1,NA,few,TRBJ2-1
TGCGCCAGCAGCCCCTGGACGAACACCGGGGAGCTGTTTTTT,CASSPWTNTGELFF,TRBV5-1,NA,NA,TRBJ2-2
TGTGCCAGCAGTTTACTTCGGGCTGGCTACACCTTC,CASSLLRAGYTF,TRBV12-3/TRBV12-4,NA,NA,TRBJ1-2